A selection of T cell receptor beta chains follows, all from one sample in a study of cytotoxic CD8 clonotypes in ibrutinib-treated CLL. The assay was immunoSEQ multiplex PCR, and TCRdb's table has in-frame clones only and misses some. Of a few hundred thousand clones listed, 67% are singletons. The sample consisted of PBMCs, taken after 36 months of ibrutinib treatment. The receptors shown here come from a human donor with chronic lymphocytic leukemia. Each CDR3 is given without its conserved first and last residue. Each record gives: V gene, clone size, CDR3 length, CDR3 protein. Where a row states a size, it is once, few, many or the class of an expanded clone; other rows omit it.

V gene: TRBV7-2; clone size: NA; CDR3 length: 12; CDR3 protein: ASSPWDGTYEQY
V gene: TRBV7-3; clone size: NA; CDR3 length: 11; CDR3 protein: ASSLLGNTEAF
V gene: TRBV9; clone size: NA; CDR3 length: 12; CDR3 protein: ASSAPTGYNEQF
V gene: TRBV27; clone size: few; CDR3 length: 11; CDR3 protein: ASSLDWTGEQY
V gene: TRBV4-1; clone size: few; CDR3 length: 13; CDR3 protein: ASSQTDRVLGEQY
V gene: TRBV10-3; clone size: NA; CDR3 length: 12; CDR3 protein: AISGTASSYEQY
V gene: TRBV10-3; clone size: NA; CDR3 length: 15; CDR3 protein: AISESTGQGSPYEQY
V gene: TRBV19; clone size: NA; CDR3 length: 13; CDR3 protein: ASSTPSRAPYGYT
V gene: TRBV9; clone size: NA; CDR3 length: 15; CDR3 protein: ASSVGPMAGGPNEQF
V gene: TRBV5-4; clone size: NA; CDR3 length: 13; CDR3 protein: ASSSDPSKGYGYT
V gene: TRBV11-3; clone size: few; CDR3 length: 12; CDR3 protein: ASSRGTVNTEAF
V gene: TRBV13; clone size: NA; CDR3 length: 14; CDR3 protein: ASSRRMGQGTYEQY
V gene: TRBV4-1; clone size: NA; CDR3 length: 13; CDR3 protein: ASSQTDRGYSPLH
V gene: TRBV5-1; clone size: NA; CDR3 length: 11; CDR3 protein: ASSLAGGNEQF
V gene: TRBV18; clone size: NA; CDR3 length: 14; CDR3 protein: ASSRNSGTLQETQY
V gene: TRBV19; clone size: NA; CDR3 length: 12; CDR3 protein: ASKSDRSSYEQY
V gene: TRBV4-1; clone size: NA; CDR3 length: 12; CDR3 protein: ASSPPGTGYEQY
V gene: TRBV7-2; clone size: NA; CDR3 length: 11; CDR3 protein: ASSLWWNYGYT